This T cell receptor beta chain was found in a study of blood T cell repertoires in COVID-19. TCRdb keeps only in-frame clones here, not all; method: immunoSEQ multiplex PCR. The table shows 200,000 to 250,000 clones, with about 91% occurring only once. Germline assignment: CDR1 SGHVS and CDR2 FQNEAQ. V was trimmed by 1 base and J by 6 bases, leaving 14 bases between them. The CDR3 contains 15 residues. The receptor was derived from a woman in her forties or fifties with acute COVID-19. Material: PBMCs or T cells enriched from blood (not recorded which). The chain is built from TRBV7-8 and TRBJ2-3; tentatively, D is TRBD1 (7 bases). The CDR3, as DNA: TGTGCCAGCAGCTTAGTGCGACAGGGAGGCGATACGCAGTATTTT. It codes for CASSLVRQGGDTQYF.